This T cell receptor beta chain was captured in a study of T cell repertoires in cytomegalovirus infection (dated by TCRdb to the late 2010s). As for the study more broadly: Recently identified HLA-C-restricted CMV epitopes, whose presentation resists viral immunomodulation, were targeted by peptide stimulations together with well-studied HLA-B-restricted epitopes. Because public TCR beta signatures pointed to carriage of CMV infection together with the matching HLA type, the HLA type of each donor mattered for the analysis.

Sequencing instrument: Illumina HiSeq 1500. The public reads were quality trimmed at Q25 with fastp and then assembled into clones with MiXCR by TCRdb, keeping productive beta chains. CDR3 protein duplicates are merged, each entry listing the most common genes and DNA. This sample comprises 160,000 or so distinct CDR3 sequences, about a fifth of them detected only once. In total, the top ten clones hold roughly 27% of the sample. As for this clonotype: Its antigen is not yet known. No qualities accompany the bases; no much larger clone lies one base away.

The CDR3, from cysteine to phenylalanine, totals 12 residues. Only CDR3 DNA is held: 36 bases, read in frame from base 1. Taken from the germline V gene (reference sequence), the CDR1 and CDR2 loops are MNHNY and SVGAGI. The trim is 5 bases for V and 3 bases for J, with a gap of 8 bases between the germline ends. The research as a whole found: In both this cohort and an independent 352-donor cohort, the cumulative frequency of public TCR beta family members distinguished carriers of CMV infection plus the relevant HLA type. The ex vivo response was dominated by HLA-C-restricted CMV-specific TCR beta clonotypes, which also provided the single most frequent clonotype in two of eight donors.

According to the study, the label for this sample's treatment or condition signals: in vitro stimulation with specific CMV peptide epitopes to enrich CMV-specific T cells. The TCR originated in a human donor in good health (CMV status not recorded). Some clones in this sample may be carry-over from other donors' samples. The receptor chain draws on TRBV6-6 and TRBJ2-7; the D gene assignment is ambiguous. The specimen comprised CD8+ T cells from cultured PBMCs, sampled from culture after CMV antigen stimulation. The nucleotide sequence is TGTGCCAGCAGTCTCCCAGACTACGAGCAGTACTTC. This gives the protein CASSLPDYEQYF.